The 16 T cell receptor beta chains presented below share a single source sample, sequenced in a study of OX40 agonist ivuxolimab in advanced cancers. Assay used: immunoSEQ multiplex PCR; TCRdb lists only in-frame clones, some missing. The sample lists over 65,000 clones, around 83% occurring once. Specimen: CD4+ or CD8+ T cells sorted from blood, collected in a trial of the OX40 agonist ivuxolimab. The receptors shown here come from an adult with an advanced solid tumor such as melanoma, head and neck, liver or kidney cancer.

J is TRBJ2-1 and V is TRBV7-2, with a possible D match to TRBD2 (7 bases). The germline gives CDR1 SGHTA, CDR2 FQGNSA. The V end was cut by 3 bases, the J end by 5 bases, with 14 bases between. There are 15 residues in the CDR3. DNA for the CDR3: TGTGCCAGCAGCTTTAAGGGGGGGCCCAACAATGAGCAGTTCTTC. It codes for CASSFKGGPNNEQFF.

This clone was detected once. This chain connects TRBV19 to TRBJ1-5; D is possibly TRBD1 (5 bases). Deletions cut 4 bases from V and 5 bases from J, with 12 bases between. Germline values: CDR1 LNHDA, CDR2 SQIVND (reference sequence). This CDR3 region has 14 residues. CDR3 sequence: CASSTDKRYQPQHF. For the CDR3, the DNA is TGTGCCAGTAGTACGGACAAACGATATCAGCCCCAGCATTTT.

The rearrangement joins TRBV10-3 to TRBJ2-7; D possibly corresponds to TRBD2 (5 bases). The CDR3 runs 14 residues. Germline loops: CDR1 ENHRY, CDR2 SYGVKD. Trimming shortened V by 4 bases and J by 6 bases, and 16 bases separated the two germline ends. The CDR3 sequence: CAISGRGDPSEQYF. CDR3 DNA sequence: TGTGCCATCAGTGGCCGGGGTGACCCTAGCGAGCAGTACTTC.

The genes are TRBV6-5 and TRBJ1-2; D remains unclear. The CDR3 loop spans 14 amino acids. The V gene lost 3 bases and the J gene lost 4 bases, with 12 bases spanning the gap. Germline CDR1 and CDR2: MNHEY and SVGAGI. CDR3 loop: CASSYLGPSYGYTF. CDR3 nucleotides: TGTGCCAGCAGTTATTTGGGCCCTTCCTATGGCTACACCTTC.

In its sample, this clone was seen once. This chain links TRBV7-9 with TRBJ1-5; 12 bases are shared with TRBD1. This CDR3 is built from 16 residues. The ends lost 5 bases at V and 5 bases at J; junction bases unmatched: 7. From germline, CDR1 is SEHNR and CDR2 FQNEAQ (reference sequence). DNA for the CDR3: TGTGCCAGCAGCCCCCAAGGGACAGGGGGCGATCAGCCCCAGCATTTT. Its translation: CASSPQGTGGDQPQHF. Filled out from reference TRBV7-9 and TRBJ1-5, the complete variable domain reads DTGVSQNPRHKITKRGQNVTFRCDPISEHNRLYWYRQTLGQGPEFLTYFQNEAQLEKSRLLSDRFSAERPKGSFSTLEIQRTEQGDSAMYLCASSPQGTGGDQPQHFGDGTRLSIL.

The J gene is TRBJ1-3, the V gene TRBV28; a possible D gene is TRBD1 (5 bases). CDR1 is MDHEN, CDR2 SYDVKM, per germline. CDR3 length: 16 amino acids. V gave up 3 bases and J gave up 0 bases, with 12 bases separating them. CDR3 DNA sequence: TGTGCCAGCAGTTTCCCTCGACAGAACTCTGGAAACACCATATATTTT. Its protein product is CASSFPRQNSGNTIYF.

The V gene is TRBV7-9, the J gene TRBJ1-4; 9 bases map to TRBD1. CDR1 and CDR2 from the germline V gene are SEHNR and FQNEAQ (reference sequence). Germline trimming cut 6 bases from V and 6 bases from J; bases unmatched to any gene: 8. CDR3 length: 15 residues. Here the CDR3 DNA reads TGTGCCAGCAGTTGGACCCGGGACAGGGATGAAAAACTGTTTTTT. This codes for CASSWTRDRDEKLFF. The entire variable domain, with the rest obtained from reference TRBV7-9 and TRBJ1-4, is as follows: DTGVSQNPRHKITKRGQNVTFRCDPISEHNRLYWYRQTLGQGPEFLTYFQNEAQLEKSRLLSDRFSAERPKGSFSTLEIQRTEQGDSAMYLCASSWTRDRDEKLFFGSGTQLSVL.

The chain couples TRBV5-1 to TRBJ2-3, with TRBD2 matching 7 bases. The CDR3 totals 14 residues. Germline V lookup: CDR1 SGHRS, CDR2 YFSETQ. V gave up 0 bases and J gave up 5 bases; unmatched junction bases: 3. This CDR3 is CASSLAGRQDTQYF. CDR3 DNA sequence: TGCGCCAGCAGCTTGGCCGGGAGGCAAGATACGCAGTATTTT.

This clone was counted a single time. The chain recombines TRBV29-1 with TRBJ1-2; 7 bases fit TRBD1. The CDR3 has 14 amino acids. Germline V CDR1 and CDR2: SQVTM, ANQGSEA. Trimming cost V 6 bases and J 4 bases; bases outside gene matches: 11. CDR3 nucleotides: TGCAGCGTCTTACAGGGGTGGAATCTCTATGGCTACACCTTC. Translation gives CSVLQGWNLYGYTF.

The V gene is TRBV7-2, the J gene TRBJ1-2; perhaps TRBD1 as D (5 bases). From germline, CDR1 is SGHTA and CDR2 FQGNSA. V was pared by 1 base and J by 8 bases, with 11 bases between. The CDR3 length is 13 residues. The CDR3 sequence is CASSLEGVRGYTF. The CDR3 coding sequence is TGTGCCAGCAGCTTAGAAGGGGTTCGGGGCTACACCTTC.

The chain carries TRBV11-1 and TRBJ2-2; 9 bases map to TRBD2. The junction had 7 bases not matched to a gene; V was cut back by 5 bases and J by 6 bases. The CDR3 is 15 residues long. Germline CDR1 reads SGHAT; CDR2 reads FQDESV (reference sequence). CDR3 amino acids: CASSLLAGGAGELFF. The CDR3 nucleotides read TGTGCCAGCAGCCTGTTGGCGGGGGGGGCCGGGGAGCTGTTTTTT.

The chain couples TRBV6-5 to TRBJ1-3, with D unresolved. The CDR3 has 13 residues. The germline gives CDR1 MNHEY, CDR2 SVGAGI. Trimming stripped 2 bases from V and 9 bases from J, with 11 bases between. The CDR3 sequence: CASSYPAEGTIYF. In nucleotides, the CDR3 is TGTGCCAGCAGTTACCCTGCCGAGGGCACCATATATTTT.

The CDR3 is CASSLIPPGNEQYF. Here the CDR3 DNA reads TGTGCCAGCAGCTTGATCCCCCCCGGGAACGAGCAGTACTTC. The rearrangement links TRBV5-4 to TRBJ2-7, with a tentative D call TRBD2 (5 bases). V gave up 1 base and J gave up 5 bases, with 13 bases separating them. Germline CDR1 SGHNT, CDR2 YYREEE (reference sequence). CDR3 length: 14 amino acids.

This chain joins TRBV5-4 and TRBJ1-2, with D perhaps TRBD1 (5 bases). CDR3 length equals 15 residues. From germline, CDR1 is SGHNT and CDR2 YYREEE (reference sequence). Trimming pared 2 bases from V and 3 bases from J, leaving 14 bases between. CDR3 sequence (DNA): TGTGCCAGCAGCTTACCGGGGAGAGGGGACTATGGCTACACCTTC. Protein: CASSLPGRGDYGYTF.

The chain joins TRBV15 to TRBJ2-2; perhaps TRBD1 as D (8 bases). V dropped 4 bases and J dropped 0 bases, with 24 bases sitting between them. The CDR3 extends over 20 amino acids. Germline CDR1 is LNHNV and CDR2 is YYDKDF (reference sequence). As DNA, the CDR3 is TGTGCCACCAGCATGCAGCGGGACAGGAGCGATCCCACGAACACCGGGGAGCTGTTTTTT. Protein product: CATSMQRDRSDPTNTGELFF.

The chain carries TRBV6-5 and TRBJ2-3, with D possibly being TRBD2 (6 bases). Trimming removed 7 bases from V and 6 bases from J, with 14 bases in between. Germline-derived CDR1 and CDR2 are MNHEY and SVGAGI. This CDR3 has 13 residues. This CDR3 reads CASTRDSYDTQYF. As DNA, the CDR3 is TGTGCCAGCACCCGGGACTCCTACGATACGCAGTATTTT.